Listed below are T cell receptor beta chains from one sample, sequenced in a study of radiotherapy plus CTLA-4 blockade in lung cancer. Sequencing used immunoSEQ multiplex PCR; TCRdb keeps in-frame clones, though not all of them. The sample holds over 70,000 clones, approximately 86% seen once. This specimen was peripheral blood, taken from a patient treated with radiotherapy plus ipilimumab. These receptors were collected from a human donor with non-small cell lung cancer who had a partial response to radiotherapy plus ipilimumab. The CDR3 runs from the conserved cysteine through the conserved F or W. The D gene is left open where the match is weak. Size is omitted from some rows. Given values are once, few, many or a class for expanded clones.

j_gene | v_gene | abundance | d_gene | CDR3aa | CDR3nt
TRBJ1-4 | TRBV10-1 | once | - | CASSESQWSPTNEKLFF | TGCGCCAGCAGTGAGTCGCAATGGAGTCCAACTAATGAAAAACTGTTTTTT
TRBJ2-7 | TRBV5-1 | - | - | CASSFLVGGRDEQYF | TGCGCCAGCAGCTTCTTGGTGGGGGGAAGGGACGAGCAGTACTTC
TRBJ2-3 | TRBV5-6 | - | TRBD2 | CASSPSPSGRIDTQYF | TGTGCCAGCAGCCCATCCCCTAGCGGGAGAATAGATACGCAGTATTTT
TRBJ1-1 | TRBV28 | - | - | CASSTGGRGTEAFF | TGTGCCAGCAGTACGGGGGGCCGGGGGACTGAAGCTTTCTTT
TRBJ2-3 | TRBV9 | - | TRBD1 | CASSFRTGTNTDTQYF | TGTGCCAGCAGCTTTCGGACAGGAACTAATACAGATACGCAGTATTTT
TRBJ1-5 | TRBV28 | - | TRBD1 | CASSYRDRGHQPQHF | TGTGCCAGCAGTTACCGGGACAGGGGTCATCAGCCCCAGCATTTT
TRBJ1-3 | TRBV5-1 | - | - | CASSLGQPSSGNTIYF | TGCGCCAGCAGCTTGGGACAGCCTAGCTCTGGAAACACCATATATTTT
TRBJ1-3 | TRBV28 | - | TRBD1 | CASSFQGGDTGNTIYF | TGTGCCAGCAGTTTTCAAGGGGGCGATACCGGAAACACCATATATTTT
TRBJ2-3 | TRBV2 | - | TRBD1 | CASSERGTGRSDTQYF | TGTGCCAGCAGTGAGAGGGGGACAGGGAGGTCAGATACGCAGTATTTT
TRBJ1-5 | TRBV28 | - | - | CASSFAAGSNQPQHF | TGTGCCAGCAGTTTCGCCGCAGGCAGCAATCAGCCCCAGCATTTT
TRBJ1-2 | TRBV2 | - | - | CASSGTSTSYGYTF | TGTGCCAGCAGTGGGACATCAACCTCCTATGGCTACACCTTC
TRBJ2-7 | TRBV18 | - | - | CASSPPGLPYEQYF | TGTGCCAGCTCACCACCGGGGCTTCCCTACGAGCAGTACTTC
TRBJ2-3 | TRBV4-2 | - | TRBD1 | CASSQDIGQGSADTQYF | TGTGCCAGCAGCCAAGATATCGGACAGGGGAGCGCAGATACGCAGTATTTT
TRBJ2-7 | TRBV7-8 | - | - | CASSLPPPSYEQYF | TGTGCCAGCAGCTTACCTCCCCCCTCCTACGAGCAGTACTTC
TRBJ2-7 | TRBV28 | - | - | CASSPFADSPEQYF | TGTGCCAGCAGTCCGTTCGCGGACAGCCCGGAGCAGTACTTC
TRBJ1-2 | TRBV2 | - | - | CASRKDKNYGYTF | TGTGCCAGCAGAAAGGACAAAAACTATGGCTACACCTTC
TRBJ2-2 | TRBV7-8 | - | TRBD2 | CASSGLAGGRYGELFF | TGTGCCAGCAGCGGTCTAGCGGGAGGGAGGTACGGGGAGCTGTTTTTT
TRBJ2-2 | TRBV18 | - | - | CASSPQQVGGGELFF | TGTGCCAGCTCACCACAGCAAGTCGGCGGCGGGGAGCTGTTTTTT
TRBJ2-7 | TRBV27 | - | - | CASSLYSLRGNLDEQYF | TGTGCCAGCAGTTTATACTCTCTGCGGGGCAACCTAGACGAGCAGTACTTC
TRBJ1-3 | TRBV4-2 | - | TRBD1 | CASSQEGTGGGGNTIYF | TGTGCCAGCAGCCAAGAGGGGACAGGGGGTGGGGGAAACACCATATATTTT
TRBJ2-5 | TRBV19 | - | TRBD1 | CASSIGTGFRETQYF | TGTGCCAGTAGTATTGGGACAGGGTTTCGGGAGACCCAGTACTTC
TRBJ2-1 | TRBV5-1 | - | - | CASSMDFSSYNEQFF | TGCGCCAGCAGCATGGACTTCTCCTCCTACAATGAGCAGTTCTTC